The 30 T cell receptor beta chains given below trace back to one sample, sequenced in a study of blood T cell repertoires in COVID-19. Profiling relied on immunoSEQ multiplex PCR, and the TCRdb table lists in-frame clones only, not all of them. This table has around 300,000 clones, 80% to 90% appearing once. The sample was peripheral blood. The source is a woman between 65 and 79 years old with COVID-19, enrolled during active disease.

This sequence joins TRBV6-5 and TRBJ1-2, with D possibly matching TRBD1 (6 bases). The CDR3 runs to 15 residues. Germline-derived CDR1 and CDR2 are MNHEY and SVGAGI. The V gene lost 0 bases and the J gene lost 4 bases, with 12 bases spanning the gap. CDR3 region: CASSYSITGPYGYTF. DNA for the CDR3: TGTGCCAGCAGTTACTCGATAACAGGGCCCTATGGCTACACCTTC.

V gene TRBV11-2 combines with J gene TRBJ2-1; 9 nucleotides align to TRBD2. CDR3 length equals 15 residues. CDR1 and CDR2 from the germline V gene are SGHAT and FQNNGV. Unmatched junction bases numbered 7, after V lost 2 bases and J lost 8 bases. DNA of the CDR3: TGTGCCAGCAGCTTAAGGGTCCTAGCGGGATATGAGCAGTTCTTC. Protein: CASSLRVLAGYEQFF.

The chain joins TRBV28 to TRBJ1-3; D gene uncertain. This CDR3 is built from 15 residues. Trimming took off 2 bases at V and 1 base at J, with 9 bases between the two ends. Germline V gene lookup returns CDR1 MDHEN and CDR2 SYDVKM. CDR3 in amino acids: CASSLGGRSGNTIYF. The CDR3 coding sequence is TGTGCCAGCAGTTTAGGAGGGAGATCTGGAAACACCATATATTTT.

This chain connects TRBV5-1 to TRBJ2-3; maybe TRBD1 (6 bases). Looked up from germline, CDR1 is SGHRS and CDR2 is YFSETQ. Trimming removed 6 bases from V and 0 bases from J, with 11 bases in between. This CDR3 comprises 14 residues. This chain's CDR3 is CASKGVTSTDTQYF. The CDR3 coding sequence is TGCGCCAGCAAGGGGGTGACTAGCACAGATACGCAGTATTTT.

The chain carries TRBV6-6 and TRBJ2-5; D is uncertain. There are 14 residues in the CDR3. Trimming pared 0 bases from V and 1 base from J, leaving 6 bases between. CDR1 and CDR2 from the germline V gene are MNHNY and SVGAGI (reference sequence). The CDR3 region is CASSYSHSQETQYF. CDR3 in DNA: TGTGCCAGCAGTTACTCCCATAGCCAAGAGACCCAGTACTTC.

The rearrangement joins TRBV6-5 to TRBJ1-2; 9 positions match TRBD1. CDR3 size: 13 residues. Trimming at V came to 6 bases and at J to 5 bases, leaving 4 bases not matched to a gene. CDR1 and CDR2 (germline): MNHEY, SVGAGI. In DNA, the CDR3 is TGTGCCAGCAGGCGGGGACAGGGTTATGGCTACACCTTC. As protein: CASRRGQGYGYTF.

Only a few counts were recorded for this clone. The genes are TRBV6-4 and TRBJ1-5; 7 bases line up with TRBD1. This CDR3 has 13 residues. In germline, CDR1 is MRHNA, CDR2 SNTAGT. V dropped 5 bases and J dropped 7; count of bases not matched to a gene: 5. CDR3 bases: TGTGCCAGCAGTTTTGACAGGGCCCAGCCCCAGCATTTT. The encoded protein is CASSFDRAQPQHF.

This chain uses TRBV6-4 with TRBJ1-2; D is unresolved. Trimming shortened V by 2 bases and J by 5 bases, and 12 bases separated the two germline ends. Germline loops: CDR1 MRHNA, CDR2 SNTAGT. The CDR3 loop spans 14 amino acids. The CDR3 DNA sequence: TGTGCCAGCAGTGACGTCTTACGGGAGTATGGCTACACCTTC. Protein: CASSDVLREYGYTF.

This chain uses TRBV5-6 with TRBJ1-2; the D is unclear. Germline V gene sequence: CDR1 SGHDT, CDR2 YYEEEE. The CDR3 has 12 amino acids. V lost 7 bases and J lost 4, with 11 bases in between. In DNA form, the CDR3 reads TGTGCCAGCGGAACGGGTGGCTATGGCTACACCTTC. It is translated as CASGTGGYGYTF.

The chain has TRBV29-1 and TRBJ2-7; D is possibly TRBD1 (6 bases). Between the trimmed V and J ends, which lost 2 bases and 6 bases, there was a span of 11 bases. There are 12 residues in the CDR3. Germline values: CDR1 SQVTM, CDR2 ANQGSEA. CDR3 region: CSVEQGGLEQYF. The CDR3 DNA sequence: TGCAGCGTTGAACAAGGGGGTCTCGAGCAGTACTTC.

The DNA for the CDR3 is TGTGCCAGCAGCTCGCCAGGGGGCAATGAGCAGTTCTTC. It codes for CASSSPGGNEQFF. The chain joins TRBV5-4 to TRBJ2-1; 7 positions agree with TRBD1. The CDR3 loop spans 13 amino acids. After removal of 3 bases from V and 6 bases from J, the junction contained 3 bases not matched to a gene. Per the germline V gene, CDR1 is SGHNT and CDR2 is YYREEE (reference sequence).

This clone appeared a single time. This chain links TRBV10-3 with TRBJ2-7, with 10 bases identical to TRBD2. The V gene end was trimmed by 10 bases and the J gene end by 3 bases; junction bases not matched to a gene: 9. Germline values: CDR1 ENHRY, CDR2 SYGVKD. The CDR3 is made up of 14 amino acids. CDR3 sequence (DNA): TGTGCCACGTTAAGCGGGGGGGCTGTCTACGAGCAGTACTTC. Residues: CATLSGGAVYEQYF.

This clone was detected only a few times. CDR3 residues: CASSKLPSIPRTPGANVLTF. The CDR3 DNA sequence: TGTGCCAGCAGCAAACTGCCCTCTATACCCAGGACACCAGGGGCCAACGTCCTGACTTTC. The gene calls are TRBV21-1 and TRBJ2-6; the D call in the table, TRBD1, was not verified against the DNA. TRBV21-1 is an annotated pseudogene. CDR3 length: 20 residues.

This chain joins TRBV19 and TRBJ1-6; 8 bases are a match to TRBD1. The germline V gene encodes CDR1 LNHDA and CDR2 SQIVND (reference sequence). The trim removed 0 bases at V and 8 bases at J, leaving 3 bases unmatched. The CDR3 has 15 residues. The CDR3 spells CASSIDGTGHSPLHF. The CDR3 nucleotides read TGTGCCAGTAGTATAGATGGGACAGGTCATTCACCCCTCCACTTT.

The chain has TRBV28 and TRBJ2-3, with 8 bases aligning to TRBD1. V was clipped by 2 bases and J by 3 bases; unmatched bases: 10. Germline values: CDR1 MDHEN, CDR2 SYDVKM. The CDR3 sequence is 17 residues long. This chain's CDR3 is CASSLVKTTGATDTQYF. In DNA form, the CDR3 reads TGTGCCAGCAGTTTAGTTAAGACGACAGGGGCGACAGATACGCAGTATTTT.

The chain carries TRBV5-1 and TRBJ1-1; TRBD1 matches 8 bases. The CDR3 extends over 14 amino acids. The germline gives CDR1 SGHRS, CDR2 YFSETQ. With 4 bases clipped from V and 1 base from J, the junction kept 3 bases outside the gene matches. CDR3 in amino acids: CASSIGTGNTEAFF. The CDR3 coding sequence is TGCGCCAGCAGCATCGGGACAGGGAACACTGAAGCTTTCTTT.

This chain uses TRBV5-1 with TRBJ1-1, with D possibly TRBD1 on 5 matching bases. The CDR3 length is 15 residues. Trimming took off 4 bases at V and 1 base at J, with 14 bases between the two ends. CDR1 and CDR2 from the germline V gene are SGHRS and YFSETQ. The CDR3 spells CASSIRGIGNTEAFF. Written as DNA, the CDR3 is TGCGCCAGCAGCATCCGGGGGATTGGGAACACTGAAGCTTTCTTT.

The chain recombines TRBV6-5 with TRBJ2-3; 9 nucleotides align to TRBD1. The CDR3 is made up of 14 amino acids. The V and J ends lost 7 bases and 4 bases, in that order; junction bases with no gene match: 6. Germline V gives CDR1 MNHEY, CDR2 SVGAGI. CDR3 coding DNA: TGTGCCAGCATCCCAGGGACAGGGTCAGATACGCAGTATTTT. This encodes CASIPGTGSDTQYF.

The V gene is TRBV19, the J gene TRBJ1-1; D is possibly TRBD1 (6 bases). V lost 3 bases to trimming and J lost 4 bases, with 15 bases between them. Germline V gene sequence: CDR1 LNHDA, CDR2 SQIVND (reference sequence). This CDR3 has 15 amino acids. Here the CDR3 reads CASSIRAGASTEAFF. CDR3 bases: TGTGCCAGTAGTATTCGGGCGGGGGCAAGCACTGAAGCTTTCTTT.

This clone was found once. The chain uses TRBV2 and TRBJ2-6; TRBD2 aligns across 10 bases. The CDR3 is 16 residues long. Per the germline V gene, CDR1 is SNHLY and CDR2 is FYNNEI. Germline trimming cut 4 bases from V and 3 bases from J; bases unmatched to any gene: 3. The CDR3 DNA follows: TGTGCCAGCAGTGTACTAGCGGGGTTTGGGGCCAACGTCCTGACTTTC. Translating it yields CASSVLAGFGANVLTF.

The chain is built from TRBV4-1 and TRBJ2-2, with a tentative D call TRBD1 (6 bases). The CDR3 sequence is 17 residues long. The germline V gene encodes CDR1 MGHRA and CDR2 YSYEKL. V lost 4 bases to trimming and J lost 7 bases, with 22 bases between them. The CDR3 loop reads CASSPKQGRVSDGELFF. The CDR3 bases are TGCGCCAGCAGCCCCAAACAGGGAAGAGTGTCAGACGGGGAGCTGTTTTTT.

V is TRBV30 and J is TRBJ2-3, with TRBD1 matching over 9 bases. CDR3 length equals 15 residues. The V gene end was trimmed by 1 base and the J gene end by 5 bases; junction bases not matched to a gene: 7. Germline-derived CDR1 and CDR2 are GTSNPN and SVGIG (reference sequence). This CDR3 reads CAWSALQGAKDTQYF. Written as DNA, the CDR3 is TGTGCCTGGAGTGCTTTACAGGGGGCCAAAGATACGCAGTATTTT.

This chain joins TRBV7-2 and TRBJ2-1; D is ambiguous. V shed 7 bases and J shed 7 bases, with 20 bases lying between them. There are 15 residues in the CDR3. In germline, CDR1 is SGHTA, CDR2 FQGNSA. The CDR3 DNA sequence: TGTGCCAGCACACTCTCAGCCAGGTTTTTGAATGAGCAGTTCTTC. As protein: CASTLSARFLNEQFF.

This chain connects TRBV29-1 to TRBJ2-3, with D maybe TRBD2 (6 bases). This CDR3 has 13 amino acids. Germline V gives CDR1 SQVTM, CDR2 ANQGSEA. V lost 4 bases and J 4 bases, leaving 12 bases between the germline ends. The DNA of the CDR3 is TGCAGCGTTGGCGGGGTTAGCGCAGATACGCAGTATTTT. The encoded protein is CSVGGVSADTQYF.

The chain combines TRBV2 with TRBJ1-2, with 9 bases fitting TRBD1. In germline, CDR1 is SNHLY, CDR2 FYNNEI. The trim removed 7 bases at V and 12 bases at J, leaving 12 bases unmatched. The CDR3 contains 13 residues. CDR3: CASIEGDRVTHTF. CDR3 nucleotide sequence: TGTGCCAGCATCGAGGGGGACAGGGTAACGCACACCTTC.

This chain joins TRBV2 and TRBJ1-1; D is unclear. The germline gives CDR1 SNHLY, CDR2 FYNNEI. This CDR3 is built from 12 residues. Deletions cut 11 bases from V and 2 bases from J, with 12 bases between. The CDR3 spells CAAGRGNTEAFF. DNA of the CDR3: TGTGCCGCCGGTAGAGGTAACACTGAAGCTTTCTTT.

This chain links TRBV6-5 with TRBJ2-7; 7 nucleotides agree with TRBD1. With V trimmed by 9 bases and J by 4 bases, 9 bases remained unmatched. CDR1 MNHEY and CDR2 SVGAGI come from the germline V gene. The CDR3 is 13 amino acids. CDR3 residues: CASTQGDIYEQYF. The CDR3 coding sequence is TGTGCCAGTACCCAGGGGGACATATACGAGCAGTACTTC.

The rearrangement joins TRBV5-5 to TRBJ1-1; 7 bases match TRBD1. Trimming at V came to 3 bases and at J to 0 bases, leaving 8 bases not matched to a gene. Germline V CDR1 and CDR2: SGHKS, YYEKEE (reference sequence). The CDR3 consists of 16 residues. The CDR3 is CASSSLYRGMNTEAFF. In nucleotides, the CDR3 is TGTGCCAGCAGCTCGTTATACAGGGGCATGAACACTGAAGCTTTCTTT. Supplemented by reference TRBV5-5 and TRBJ1-1, the full variable domain reads DAGVTQSPTHLIKTRGQQVTLRCSPISGHKSVSWYQQVLGQGPQFIFQYYEKEERGRGNFPDRFSARQFPNYSSELNVNALLLGDSALYLCASSSLYRGMNTEAFFGQGTRLTVV.

This chain joins TRBV10-1 and TRBJ2-3; TRBD2 matches 7 bases. The trim removed 2 bases at V and 4 bases at J, leaving 9 bases unmatched. Per the germline V gene, CDR1 is WNHNN and CDR2 is SYGVQD (reference sequence). The CDR3 is made up of 16 amino acids. The DNA of the CDR3 is TGCGCCAGCAGTGAGATGCCCCTACTAGCGCCAGATACGCAGTATTTT. Amino acids: CASSEMPLLAPDTQYF.

This chain connects TRBV7-9 to TRBJ1-2; perhaps TRBD1 as D (6 bases). The CDR3 consists of 15 residues. V was trimmed by 1 base and J by 8 bases, leaving 17 bases between them. Germline V CDR1 and CDR2: SEHNR, FQNEAQ (reference sequence). The chain's CDR3 is CASSLGPRGTEGYTF. The CDR3 DNA sequence: TGTGCCAGCAGCTTAGGTCCCAGGGGAACGGAAGGCTACACCTTC.